This TCR beta chain was sequenced during a study of regulatory T cells in long-lasting Graves disease. The CDR3 consists of 13 residues. The V gene lost 3 bases and the J gene lost 3 bases, with 12 bases spanning the gap. CDR1 and CDR2 from the germline V gene are GTSNPN and SVGIG (reference sequence). CDR3-region Arm-PCR and iRepertoire HTBI primers produced the TCR beta libraries. MiXCR was run by TCRdb on the multiplex PCR reads, yielding one entry per CDR3 protein. The repertoire holds 400,000 to 500,000 distinct CDR3 sequences, with about 15% as singletons. Time point defined: newly diagnosed GD, antithyroid drugs for less than 3 months. Following extraction of RNA from PBMCs, that RNA was used to make the TCR library. Ten or more counts support this clonotype. The same sample was also studied in work on T cells in Graves' hyperthyroidism and ophthalmopathy.

The material was peripheral blood mononuclear cells (PBMCs), obtained at new diagnosis, from a patient treated with antithyroid drugs. The TCR originated in a woman aged 25-40 years with Graves disease. This chain joins TRBV30 and TRBJ2-7; TRBD1 or TRBD2 may be the D gene (5 bases each). The chain's CDR3 is CAWSPGTDYEQYF. In DNA form, the CDR3 reads TGTGCCTGGAGCCCCGGGACGGACTACGAGCAGTACTTC.